Below, 19 T cell receptor beta chains from the same sample are listed, as sequenced in a study of blood T cell repertoires in COVID-19. Method: immunoSEQ multiplex PCR; TCRdb's copy keeps in-frame clones and lacks some. The sample holds hundreds of thousands of clones, nearly 85% seen once. The sample comprised peripheral blood. These receptor sequences come from a woman under 40 with COVID-19, enrolled during active disease.

This chain joins TRBV4-2 and TRBJ1-5, with D maybe TRBD1 (6 bases). V was pared by 1 base and J by 4 bases, with 11 bases between. The CDR3 runs to 15 residues. In germline, CDR1 is LGHNA, CDR2 YNFKEQ. CDR3 region: CASSQARTANQPQHF. The CDR3 coding sequence is TGTGCCAGCAGCCAAGCTAGGACAGCAAATCAGCCCCAGCATTTT.

The chain employs TRBV4-3 and TRBJ2-3, with 8 bases identical to TRBD2. V lost 0 bases and J lost 2; bases outside the gene matches: 7. The CDR3 has 17 amino acids. CDR1 and CDR2 (germline): LGHNA, YSLEER. The CDR3 is CASSQDREGRSTDTQYF. In DNA form, the CDR3 reads TGCGCCAGCAGCCAAGATCGGGAGGGGCGCTCCACAGATACGCAGTATTTT.

CDR3 sequence (DNA): TGTGCCAGCAGCTTACAGGCTTACAATGAGCAGTTCTTC. Protein sequence: CASSLQAYNEQFF. The J gene is TRBJ2-1, the V gene TRBV7-3; D unclear. The germline V gene has CDR1 SGHTA and CDR2 FQGTGA. Trimming stripped 2 bases from V and 4 bases from J, with 6 bases between. The CDR3 is 13 amino acids. Based on the CDR3 plus reference TRBV7-3 and TRBJ2-1, the full variable domain is GAGVSQTPSNKVTEKGKYVELRCDPISGHTALYWYRQSLGQGPEFLIYFQGTGAADDSGLPNDRFFAVRPEGSVSTLKIQRTERGDSAVYLCASSLQAYNEQFFGPGTRLTVL.

The chain couples TRBV3-1 (or the pseudogene TRBV3-2) to TRBJ1-3, with D possibly TRBD1 on 6 matching bases. This CDR3 spans 14 amino acids. V lost 1 base, J lost 4 bases, and 8 bases lay in between. Germline V CDR1 and CDR2: LGHDT, YNNKEL (reference sequence). The CDR3 protein is CASSQVQGGNTIYF. The CDR3 nucleotides are TGTGCCAGCAGCCAAGTACAGGGAGGAAACACCATATATTTT.

This CDR3 reads CASSPSGGPQHF. The CDR3 nucleotides read TGTGCCAGCTCACCCTCGGGGGGGCCCCAGCATTTT. V usage is TRBV18 and J usage is TRBJ1-5; the D gene is possibly TRBD1 (5 bases). Trimming left V 3 bases short and J 9 bases short, with 9 bases between. Germline V gene lookup returns CDR1 KGHSH and CDR2 LQKENI. The CDR3 covers 12 residues.

The DNA of the CDR3 is TGTGCCAGCAGTTTGGGCGGGTCCCAAGAGACCCAGTACTTC. Translation gives CASSLGGSQETQYF. The chain is built from TRBV28 and TRBJ2-5, with D tentatively TRBD2 (5 bases). Trimming pared 3 bases from V and 1 base from J, leaving 9 bases between. From germline, CDR1 is MDHEN and CDR2 SYDVKM. The CDR3 runs to 14 residues.

The rearrangement uses TRBV10-3 and TRBJ2-3, with TRBD2 matching 10 bases. Germline V gene sequence: CDR1 ENHRY, CDR2 SYGVKD. V gave up 2 bases and J gave up 1 base; unmatched junction bases: 6. The CDR3 length is 17 residues. CDR3 coding DNA: TGTGCCATCAGTGAGACCCCCCTAGCGGGGGGCACAGATACGCAGTATTTT. Its translation is CAISETPLAGGTDTQYF.

The rearrangement uses TRBV6-5 and TRBJ1-6; 9 bases are shared with TRBD1. Germline CDR1 and CDR2: MNHEY and SVGAGI. This CDR3 has 14 residues. Unmatched junction bases numbered 6, after V lost 5 bases and J lost 10 bases. CDR3 loop: CASSRTGDGSPLHF. The CDR3 nucleotides read TGTGCCAGCAGTCGGACAGGGGATGGATCACCCCTCCACTTT.

This chain uses TRBV29-1 with TRBJ2-3, with TRBD2 as a possible D gene (9 bases). The V end was cut by 3 bases, the J end by 4 bases, with 17 bases between. The germline V gene encodes CDR1 SQVTM and CDR2 ANQGSEA. The CDR3 has 15 amino acids. CDR3 residues: CSVDWLAGQADTQYF. The CDR3 nucleotides are TGCAGCGTTGATTGGCTAGCGGGACAGGCAGATACGCAGTATTTT.

The J gene is TRBJ2-7, the V gene TRBV5-1, with 11 positions matching TRBD1. The CDR3 covers 14 residues. After removal of 3 bases from V and 3 bases from J, the junction contained 2 bases not matched to a gene. Germline V gives CDR1 SGHRS, CDR2 YFSETQ. The DNA of the CDR3 is TGCGCCAGCAGCTCGGGACAGGGGGGCTACGAGCAGTACTTC. Translating gives CASSSGQGGYEQYF.

The chain couples TRBV6-5 to TRBJ1-2; D is perhaps TRBD1 (5 bases). V was clipped by 7 bases and J by 0 bases, with 12 bases between them. The length of the CDR3 is 14 residues. Germline V gene data show CDR1 as MNHEY and CDR2 as SVGAGI. CDR3 nucleotides: TGTGCCAGCAACTCAGGGAGGACTAACTATGGCTACACCTTC. It specifies CASNSGRTNYGYTF.

The genes are TRBV19 and TRBJ1-1, with D perhaps TRBD1 (6 bases). There are 15 residues in the CDR3. Per the germline V gene, CDR1 is LNHDA and CDR2 is SQIVND (reference sequence). Trimming shortened V by 3 bases and J by 0 bases, and 11 bases separated the two germline ends. The CDR3 DNA sequence: TGTGCCAGTAGTATCACAGGGAGATTGAACACTGAAGCTTTCTTT. Protein: CASSITGRLNTEAFF. Complete variable domain (other parts from reference TRBV19 and TRBJ1-1): DGGITQSPKYLFRKEGQNVTLSCEQNLNHDAMYWYRQDPGQGLRLIYYSQIVNDFQKGDIAEGYSVSREKKESFPLTVTSAQKNPTAFYLCASSITGRLNTEAFFGQGTRLTVV.

The chain has TRBV10-3 and TRBJ2-1, with 7 bases that match TRBD2. The CDR3 totals 15 residues. With 2 bases clipped from V and 6 bases from J, the junction kept 7 bases outside the gene matches. Germline values: CDR1 ENHRY, CDR2 SYGVKD. The CDR3 region is CAISEGAGVGNEQFF. The CDR3 DNA reads TGTGCCATCAGTGAGGGGGCGGGAGTTGGCAATGAGCAGTTCTTC.

V gene TRBV11-2 combines with J gene TRBJ1-5; 8 positions match TRBD1. The V and J ends lost 5 bases and 9 bases, in that order; junction bases with no gene match: 12. The CDR3 is made up of 15 amino acids. Germline values: CDR1 SGHAT, CDR2 FQNNGV. CDR3 bases: TGTGCCAGCAGCCAGGGGGGGGGACAGGCGTGGCCCCAGCATTTT. Translation: CASSQGGGQAWPQHF.

The V gene is TRBV5-4, the J gene TRBJ1-1; possibly TRBD1 for D (6 bases). Trimming removed 4 bases at V and 0 bases at J, with 10 bases between. The CDR3 covers 14 residues. Germline V gives CDR1 SGHNT, CDR2 YYREEE (reference sequence). For the CDR3, the DNA is TGTGCCAGCAGCGGGGCAGGGGTGAACACTGAAGCTTTCTTT. Translated, it gives CASSGAGVNTEAFF. The full variable domain, its missing parts supplied by reference TRBV5-4 and TRBJ1-1, is ETGVTQSPTHLIKTRGQQVTLRCSSQSGHNTVSWYQQALGQGPQFIFQYYREEENGRGNFPPRFSGLQFPNYSSELNVNALELDDSALYLCASSGAGVNTEAFFGQGTRLTVV.

The V and J genes are TRBV7-2 and TRBJ2-3; 9 bases match TRBD2. The CDR3 runs 16 residues. With V trimmed by 5 bases and J by 2 bases, 8 bases remained unmatched. Germline lookup yields CDR1 SGHTA and CDR2 FQGNSA. The CDR3 DNA follows: TGTGCCAGCAGCCCGATAGCGGGGGATTCCACAGATACGCAGTATTTT. It codes for CASSPIAGDSTDTQYF.

This clone was recorded only once. The rearrangement uses TRBV7-3 and TRBJ2-1; 9 bases map to TRBD2. Trimming removed 0 bases from V and 8 bases from J; junction bases left unmatched: 8. The germline CDR1 and CDR2 sequences are SGHTA and FQGTGA. This CDR3 is built from 16 residues. The CDR3 DNA sequence: TGTGCCAGCAGCTTAACCTCAGCTAGCGGGACTTATGAGCAGTTCTTC. Amino acid sequence: CASSLTSASGTYEQFF. Complete variable domain (other parts from reference TRBV7-3 and TRBJ2-1): GAGVSQTPSNKVTEKGKYVELRCDPISGHTALYWYRQSLGQGPEFLIYFQGTGAADDSGLPNDRFFAVRPEGSVSTLKIQRTERGDSAVYLCASSLTSASGTYEQFFGPGTRLTVL.

The V and J genes are TRBV19 and TRBJ1-5, with 7 bases that match TRBD1. V was pared by 6 bases and J by 2 bases, with 7 bases of the junction left unmatched. Germline V CDR1 and CDR2: LNHDA, SQIVND (reference sequence). The CDR3 spans 15 residues. As DNA, the CDR3 is TGTGCCAGTAGAGTGTACCAGGGGGGCAATCAGCCCCAGCATTTT. Protein product: CASRVYQGGNQPQHF.

The rearrangement links TRBV5-4 to TRBJ1-2; 9 bases agree with TRBD1. Trimming cost V 5 bases and J 2 bases; bases outside gene matches: 10. CDR1 and CDR2 (germline): SGHNT, YYREEE (reference sequence). The CDR3 sequence is 16 residues long. The CDR3: CASRPGTGNLNYGYTF. The CDR3 coding sequence is TGTGCCAGCAGACCCGGGACAGGGAATTTAAACTATGGCTACACCTTC.